This paragraph covers one T cell receptor beta chain sequence. Antigen: not known. This sample was taken from a study of response to subunit inactivated influenza vaccine. Trimming took off 3 bases at V and 7 bases at J, with 7 bases between the two ends. The CDR3 runs 10 residues. In germline, CDR1 is GTSNPN, CDR2 SVGIG (reference sequence). TCRdb ran MiXCR on the RT-PCR reads and lists one entry per CDR3 protein. Among 600,000 to 850,000 distinct CDR3 sequences listed, approximately 15% were seen once. Study results and limitations: Each seasonal influenza vaccination recruits few new T cells, the authors suggested.

This chain uses TRBV30 with TRBJ2-7, with D uncertain. This clonotype originated in a man aged 50 to 59 who received an inactivated influenza vaccine. The input for sequencing was PBMCs from blood, taken approximately 15 days before vaccination. The CDR3 loop is CAWSGLEQYF. Written as DNA, the CDR3 is TGTGCCTGGAGCGGTCTGGAGCAGTACTTC.